The rows below give T cell receptor beta chains drawn from one sample of a study of control samples from healthy donors and cancer patients. The data were produced by immunoSEQ multiplex PCR, yet TCRdb's version contains in-frame clones alone and is incomplete. The sample has a few hundred thousand clones, over 75% seen once. Material for sequencing was PBMCs. Receptors originate from a man aged 40-50 years with head and neck cancer. Each CDR3 is given with its conserved first and last residue.

TRBJ1-2 TRBV11-2 CASRSIRTGGSYGYTF
TRBJ2-3 TRBV3-1/TRBV3-2 CASSQLVSTDTQYF
TRBJ1-6 TRBV4-2 CASSQEALGADYSPLHF
TRBJ2-7 TRBV19 CASSTPFTGGGYEQYF
TRBJ1-5 TRBV28 CASNPSPTVQPQHF
TRBJ1-2 TRBV5-4 CASRRAGTGQNYGYTF
TRBJ2-2 TRBV27 CASSFGGPNTGELFF
TRBJ1-1 TRBV7-2 CASTTLRGAAEAFF
TRBJ2-7 TRBV6-2/TRBV6-3 CASSYREISYEQYF
TRBJ2-3 TRBV7-2 CASSLAAGGFSSTDTQYF
TRBJ1-1 TRBV6-1 CASSDLGQNTEAFF
TRBJ1-1 TRBV12-5 CASGLPTPGTEAFF
TRBJ2-7 TRBV2 CAGEGSLGEQYF
TRBJ1-5 TRBV6-2/TRBV6-3 CASSYSDRGYNQPQHF
TRBJ2-5 TRBV5-5 CASSLAPEETQYF
TRBJ1-3 TRBV5-8 CASSPGSYGNTIYF